This T cell receptor (beta chain) stems from a study of blood T cells in healthy people across ages. Study results and caveats: The unsorted PBMCs prevented any conclusive comparison of naive versus antigen-experienced cells.

Together with a sample-barcoded 5' primer, a J-beta primer mix was included in a second PCR lasting about 6 to 12 cycles. MiXCR, applied by TCRdb to the 5' RACE reads, yields one record per CDR3 protein. The table lists 1.5 million to 2 million distinct CDR3 sequences, roughly 49% of them singletons. About this clonotype: Its antigen is not known.

The CDR3 covers 16 residues. The ends lost 3 bases at V and 7 bases at J; junction bases unmatched: 11. The chain joins TRBV12-3 or TRBV12-4 to TRBJ2-2, with 7 bases fitting TRBD1. The sequence derives from a woman in her thirties or forties in good health. Sequencing used blood. The CDR3 loop is CASSLRTGPDHGELFF. The CDR3 region has the DNA TGTGCCAGCAGTTTGAGGACAGGTCCGGACCACGGGGAGCTGTTTTTT.